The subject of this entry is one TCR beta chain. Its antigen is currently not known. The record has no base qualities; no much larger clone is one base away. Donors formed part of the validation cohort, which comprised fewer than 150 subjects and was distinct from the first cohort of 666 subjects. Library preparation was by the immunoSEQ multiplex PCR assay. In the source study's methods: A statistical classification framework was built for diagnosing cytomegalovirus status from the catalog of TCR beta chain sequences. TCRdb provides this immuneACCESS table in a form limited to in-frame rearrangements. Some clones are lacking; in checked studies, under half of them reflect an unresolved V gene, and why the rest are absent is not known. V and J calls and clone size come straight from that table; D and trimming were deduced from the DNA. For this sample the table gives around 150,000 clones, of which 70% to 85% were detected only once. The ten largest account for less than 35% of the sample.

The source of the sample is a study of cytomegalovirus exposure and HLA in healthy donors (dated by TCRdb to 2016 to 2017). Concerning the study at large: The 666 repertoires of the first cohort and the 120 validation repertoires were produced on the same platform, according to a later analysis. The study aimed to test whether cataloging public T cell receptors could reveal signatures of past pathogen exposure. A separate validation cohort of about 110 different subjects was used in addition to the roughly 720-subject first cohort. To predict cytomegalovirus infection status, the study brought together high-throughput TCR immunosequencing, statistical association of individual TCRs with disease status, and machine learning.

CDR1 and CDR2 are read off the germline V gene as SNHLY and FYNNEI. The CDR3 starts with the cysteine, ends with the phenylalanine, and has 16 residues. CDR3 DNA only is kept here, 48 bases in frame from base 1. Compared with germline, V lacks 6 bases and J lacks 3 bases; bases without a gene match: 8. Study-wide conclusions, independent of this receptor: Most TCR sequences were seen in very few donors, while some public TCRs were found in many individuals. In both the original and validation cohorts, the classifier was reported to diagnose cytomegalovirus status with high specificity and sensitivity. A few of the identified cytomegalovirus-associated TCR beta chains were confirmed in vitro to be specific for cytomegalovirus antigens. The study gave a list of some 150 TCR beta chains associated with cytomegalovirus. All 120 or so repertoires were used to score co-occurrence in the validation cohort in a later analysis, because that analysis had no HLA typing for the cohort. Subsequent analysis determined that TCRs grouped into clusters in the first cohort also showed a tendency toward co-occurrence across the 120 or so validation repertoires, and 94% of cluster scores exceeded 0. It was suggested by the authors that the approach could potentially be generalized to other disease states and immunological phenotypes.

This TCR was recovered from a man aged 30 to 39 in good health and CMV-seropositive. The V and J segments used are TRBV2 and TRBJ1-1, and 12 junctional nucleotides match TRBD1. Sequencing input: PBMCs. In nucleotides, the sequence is TGTGCCAGCAGACCGGGACAGGGGGCTGGGTACACTGAAGCTTTCTTT. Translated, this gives CASRPGQGAGYTEAFF.